This TCR beta chain stems from a study of shared clonotypes between healthy human individuals. Study at large: A couple of women and a few men aged 18 to 49 served as donors. Points from the study as a whole: Relative to clonotypes present in all four donors, those not shared had lower generation probabilities.

Assay runs were performed at deep level. As originally analysed: ImmunoSEQ supplied junction-only sequences lacking quality scores, so filtering was different. This table comes from immunoSEQ multiplex PCR, and its TCRdb copy is limited to in-frame clones, with some not included. V, J and clone size were drawn from that table, and D and trimming were deduced from the DNA. The data contain just over 2,000,000 clones, 85% to 95% of them singletons. As to this clone: No antigen is known for it.

The CDR3 consists of 11 residues. Germline-derived CDR1 and CDR2 are LGHNT and FRNRAP. Deletions cut 6 bases from V and 5 bases from J, with 5 bases between. The chain is built from TRBV12-5 and TRBJ2-1; no clear D gene. This TCR came from a young man in good health. Sequencing input: naive CD4+ T cells sorted from blood. The subset is: CD45RA+ positively selected. The CDR3 protein is CASGPDNEQFF. The CDR3 region has the DNA TGTGCTAGTGGCCCCGACAATGAGCAGTTCTTC.